The rows below give T cell receptor beta chains drawn from one sample of a study of blood T cell repertoires in COVID-19. Data came from immunoSEQ multiplex PCR; TCRdb stores just in-frame clones and leaves some out. The sample has about 60,000 clones; around 83% are singletons. Sequenced sample: peripheral blood. The receptors shown here come from a man aged 25-45 years with COVID-19, enrolled during active disease. Each CDR3 is given with its conserved first and last residue. Fields, in order: clone size, CDR3 length, V gene, J gene, D gene, CDR3 protein, CDR3 DNA. The D gene is left open where the match is weak. Where a row states a size, it is once, few, many or the class of an expanded clone; other rows omit it.

clone size: NA; CDR3 length: 15; V gene: TRBV6-4; J gene: TRBJ2-7; D gene: TRBD1; CDR3 protein: CASSPTGGERNEQYF; CDR3 DNA: TGTGCCAGCAGTCCCACAGGGGGCGAACGGAACGAGCAGTACTTC
clone size: NA; CDR3 length: 15; V gene: TRBV7-6; J gene: TRBJ2-3; D gene: NA; CDR3 protein: CASSFGQGGTDTQYF; CDR3 DNA: TGTGCCAGCAGCTTTGGGCAGGGCGGCACAGATACGCAGTATTTT
clone size: NA; CDR3 length: 15; V gene: TRBV6-5; J gene: TRBJ2-7; D gene: TRBD1; CDR3 protein: CASRDRGQQRYEQYF; CDR3 DNA: TGTGCCAGCAGAGATAGGGGACAGCAAAGGTACGAGCAGTACTTC
clone size: once; CDR3 length: 15; V gene: TRBV27; J gene: TRBJ1-2; D gene: NA; CDR3 protein: CASSSLGDWTNGYTF; CDR3 DNA: TGTGCCAGCAGTTCCCTGGGGGACTGGACCAATGGCTACACCTTC
clone size: NA; CDR3 length: 15; V gene: TRBV5-1; J gene: TRBJ1-5; D gene: NA; CDR3 protein: CASSLQDSFNQPQHF; CDR3 DNA: TGCGCCAGCAGCTTACAGGACAGCTTCAATCAGCCCCAGCATTTT
clone size: NA; CDR3 length: 14; V gene: TRBV11-3; J gene: TRBJ2-7; D gene: TRBD1; CDR3 protein: CASSPRTGSHEQYF; CDR3 DNA: TGTGCCAGCAGCCCGAGGACAGGGAGCCACGAGCAGTACTTC
clone size: NA; CDR3 length: 15; V gene: TRBV3-1/TRBV3-2; J gene: TRBJ1-2; D gene: NA; CDR3 protein: CASSPQDRIKKGYTF; CDR3 DNA: TGTGCCAGCAGCCCCCAAGACAGGATAAAGAAAGGCTACACCTTC
clone size: once; CDR3 length: 14; V gene: TRBV29-1; J gene: TRBJ2-7; D gene: TRBD2; CDR3 protein: CSVRLGTSGYEQYF; CDR3 DNA: TGCAGTGTCAGACTCGGGACTAGCGGGTACGAGCAGTACTTC
clone size: few; CDR3 length: 15; V gene: TRBV3-1/TRBV3-2; J gene: TRBJ1-2; D gene: TRBD1; CDR3 protein: CASSQEGQTNYGYTF; CDR3 DNA: TGTGCCAGCAGCCAAGAGGGACAGACTAACTATGGCTACACCTTC
clone size: NA; CDR3 length: 13; V gene: TRBV19; J gene: TRBJ1-2; D gene: TRBD1; CDR3 protein: CASSIVQGNGYTF; CDR3 DNA: TGTGCCAGTAGTATAGTACAGGGGAATGGCTACACCTTC
clone size: few; CDR3 length: 17; V gene: TRBV27; J gene: TRBJ1-6; D gene: TRBD1; CDR3 protein: CASTFRGTGGHNSPLHF; CDR3 DNA: TGTGCCAGCACCTTTAGGGGGACAGGGGGCCACAATTCACCCCTCCACTTT
clone size: NA; CDR3 length: 14; V gene: TRBV10-3; J gene: TRBJ2-2; D gene: TRBD1; CDR3 protein: CAISGQGNTGELFF; CDR3 DNA: TGTGCCATCAGTGGACAGGGGAACACCGGGGAGCTGTTTTTT
clone size: few; CDR3 length: 13; V gene: TRBV12-3/TRBV12-4; J gene: TRBJ1-2; D gene: NA; CDR3 protein: CASSQGHSYGYTF; CDR3 DNA: TGTGCCAGCAGCCAGGGACACTCCTATGGCTACACCTTC
clone size: NA; CDR3 length: 15; V gene: TRBV6-6; J gene: TRBJ1-2; D gene: NA; CDR3 protein: CASSYSRSGGSGYTF; CDR3 DNA: TGTGCCAGCAGTTACTCCCGATCGGGGGGAAGTGGCTACACCTTC
clone size: NA; CDR3 length: 13; V gene: TRBV28; J gene: TRBJ1-1; D gene: NA; CDR3 protein: CASLGGGYTEAFF; CDR3 DNA: TGTGCCAGTCTCGGGGGGGGGTACACTGAAGCTTTCTTT
clone size: few; CDR3 length: 11; V gene: TRBV5-6; J gene: TRBJ2-7; D gene: NA; CDR3 protein: CASTEGYEQYF; CDR3 DNA: TGTGCCAGCACGGAGGGCTACGAGCAGTACTTC
clone size: NA; CDR3 length: 17; V gene: TRBV27; J gene: TRBJ2-7; D gene: TRBD1; CDR3 protein: CASSRASGTGISYEQYF; CDR3 DNA: TGTGCCAGCAGTAGAGCCTCCGGGACAGGGATCTCCTACGAGCAGTACTTC
clone size: NA; CDR3 length: 14; V gene: TRBV5-1; J gene: TRBJ2-2; D gene: NA; CDR3 protein: CASSLNSNTGELFF; CDR3 DNA: TGCGCCAGCAGCTTAAACAGTAACACCGGGGAGCTGTTTTTT
clone size: NA; CDR3 length: 15; V gene: TRBV27; J gene: TRBJ2-1; D gene: TRBD2; CDR3 protein: CASSSLAGNYNEQFF; CDR3 DNA: TGTGCCAGCAGTTCACTAGCGGGAAACTACAATGAGCAGTTCTTC
clone size: once; CDR3 length: 12; V gene: TRBV29-1; J gene: TRBJ1-1; D gene: TRBD1; CDR3 protein: CSVGNTGAEAFF; CDR3 DNA: TGCAGCGTTGGGAATACAGGGGCCGAAGCTTTCTTT
clone size: NA; CDR3 length: 14; V gene: TRBV10-3; J gene: TRBJ1-1; D gene: NA; CDR3 protein: CAISSPTENTEAFF; CDR3 DNA: TGTGCCATCAGTTCTCCTACTGAGAACACTGAAGCTTTCTTT
clone size: NA; CDR3 length: 14; V gene: TRBV5-1; J gene: TRBJ2-1; D gene: NA; CDR3 protein: CASRGGVYYNEQFF; CDR3 DNA: TGCGCCAGCAGAGGCGGAGTCTATTACAATGAGCAGTTCTTC
clone size: NA; CDR3 length: 17; V gene: TRBV2; J gene: TRBJ2-1; D gene: NA; CDR3 protein: CASSVVGEAGSYNEQFF; CDR3 DNA: TGTGCCAGCAGTGTTGTTGGTGAGGCGGGGTCCTACAATGAGCAGTTCTTC
clone size: few; CDR3 length: 13; V gene: TRBV28; J gene: TRBJ2-2; D gene: NA; CDR3 protein: CASRTTGFRELFF; CDR3 DNA: TGTGCCAGCAGGACCACAGGGTTTCGGGAGCTGTTTTTT
clone size: few; CDR3 length: 15; V gene: TRBV28; J gene: TRBJ2-7; D gene: TRBD2; CDR3 protein: CASSLGLAGKDEQYF; CDR3 DNA: TGTGCCAGCAGCCTCGGACTAGCGGGGAAGGACGAGCAGTACTTC
clone size: NA; CDR3 length: 13; V gene: TRBV6-2/TRBV6-3; J gene: TRBJ2-5; D gene: TRBD1; CDR3 protein: CASSSRDRETQYF; CDR3 DNA: TGTGCCAGCAGTTCCCGGGACAGGGAGACCCAGTACTTC
clone size: NA; CDR3 length: 16; V gene: TRBV24-1; J gene: TRBJ1-6; D gene: NA; CDR3 protein: CATTVIGSSYNSPLHF; CDR3 DNA: TGTGCCACAACAGTTATAGGGAGCTCCTATAATTCACCCCTCCACTTT
clone size: few; CDR3 length: 16; V gene: TRBV11-2; J gene: TRBJ2-7; D gene: TRBD2; CDR3 protein: CASSLGSTSTAYEQYF; CDR3 DNA: TGTGCCAGCAGCTTAGGGTCGACTAGCACAGCCTACGAGCAGTACTTC
clone size: NA; CDR3 length: 16; V gene: TRBV3-1/TRBV3-2; J gene: TRBJ2-1; D gene: NA; CDR3 protein: CASSPLLVQRYNEQFF; CDR3 DNA: TGTGCCAGCAGCCCGTTACTAGTCCAGAGATACAATGAGCAGTTCTTC
clone size: NA; CDR3 length: 15; V gene: TRBV5-1; J gene: TRBJ1-1; D gene: TRBD1; CDR3 protein: CASSPTGGGGTEAFF; CDR3 DNA: TGCGCCAGCAGCCCGACAGGGGGCGGTGGCACTGAAGCTTTCTTT
clone size: NA; CDR3 length: 16; V gene: TRBV3-1/TRBV3-2; J gene: TRBJ2-4; D gene: TRBD2; CDR3 protein: CASSQARPAGLDIQYF; CDR3 DNA: TGTGCCAGCAGCCAAGCCCGCCCGGCGGGACTAGACATTCAGTACTTC
clone size: NA; CDR3 length: 14; V gene: TRBV18; J gene: TRBJ2-2; D gene: TRBD2; CDR3 protein: CASSGSGRPGELFF; CDR3 DNA: TGTGCCAGCTCGGGTAGCGGGCGTCCCGGGGAGCTGTTTTTT
clone size: NA; CDR3 length: 17; V gene: TRBV9; J gene: TRBJ1-6; D gene: NA; CDR3 protein: CASSVAPRGSLNSPLHF; CDR3 DNA: TGTGCCAGCAGCGTAGCCCCGCGGGGTTCCCTTAATTCACCCCTCCACTTT
clone size: NA; CDR3 length: 13; V gene: TRBV7-8; J gene: TRBJ2-6; D gene: NA; CDR3 protein: CASSFAGANVLTF; CDR3 DNA: TGTGCCAGCAGCTTCGCTGGGGCCAACGTCCTGACTTTC
clone size: NA; CDR3 length: 13; V gene: TRBV9; J gene: TRBJ2-7; D gene: NA; CDR3 protein: CASSPGSGYEQYF; CDR3 DNA: TGTGCCAGCAGTCCGGGATCTGGATACGAGCAGTACTTC
clone size: NA; CDR3 length: 15; V gene: TRBV5-6; J gene: TRBJ2-4; D gene: TRBD1; CDR3 protein: CASSLDGTGRNIQYF; CDR3 DNA: TGTGCCAGCAGCTTGGATGGGACAGGGAGGAACATTCAGTACTTC
clone size: NA; CDR3 length: 13; V gene: TRBV28; J gene: TRBJ2-5; D gene: NA; CDR3 protein: CASSLSGAQIQYF; CDR3 DNA: TGTGCCAGCAGTTTATCAGGGGCCCAGATCCAGTACTTC
clone size: NA; CDR3 length: 15; V gene: TRBV18; J gene: TRBJ2-5; D gene: NA; CDR3 protein: CASSPLTTLQETQYF; CDR3 DNA: TGTGCCAGCTCACCACTGACTACTCTCCAAGAGACCCAGTACTTC
clone size: NA; CDR3 length: 15; V gene: TRBV28; J gene: TRBJ2-7; D gene: NA; CDR3 protein: CASSLWDRSSYEQYF; CDR3 DNA: TGTGCCAGCAGTTTATGGGACAGAAGCTCCTACGAGCAGTACTTC
clone size: NA; CDR3 length: 12; V gene: TRBV12-3/TRBV12-4; J gene: TRBJ2-1; D gene: NA; CDR3 protein: CASTMGGNEQFF; CDR3 DNA: TGTGCCAGCACAATGGGGGGAAATGAGCAGTTCTTC
clone size: few; CDR3 length: 14; V gene: TRBV10-3; J gene: TRBJ2-5; D gene: TRBD2; CDR3 protein: CAIRPGGGEETQYF; CDR3 DNA: TGTGCCATCAGGCCGGGAGGCGGGGAAGAGACCCAGTACTTC
clone size: NA; CDR3 length: 15; V gene: TRBV6-5; J gene: TRBJ2-7; D gene: TRBD2; CDR3 protein: CASSVLAGVIYEQYF; CDR3 DNA: TGTGCCAGCAGCGTACTAGCGGGGGTGATCTACGAGCAGTACTTC
clone size: NA; CDR3 length: 15; V gene: TRBV19; J gene: TRBJ1-6; D gene: TRBD1; CDR3 protein: CASKAGGQDNSPLHF; CDR3 DNA: TGTGCCAGTAAGGCCGGGGGACAGGATAATTCACCCCTCCACTTT
clone size: once; CDR3 length: 13; V gene: TRBV7-2; J gene: TRBJ2-1; D gene: TRBD2; CDR3 protein: CASSSLAGGEQFF; CDR3 DNA: TGTGCCAGCAGCTCACTAGCGGGAGGCGAGCAGTTCTTC
clone size: NA; CDR3 length: 17; V gene: TRBV2; J gene: TRBJ1-1; D gene: TRBD1; CDR3 protein: CASSEGLGQGRDTEAFF; CDR3 DNA: TGTGCCAGCAGTGAAGGACTCGGACAGGGACGAGACACTGAAGCTTTCTTT
clone size: NA; CDR3 length: 16; V gene: TRBV3-1/TRBV3-2; J gene: TRBJ2-7; D gene: TRBD1; CDR3 protein: CASSQDRGQGAYEQYF; CDR3 DNA: TGTGCCAGCAGCCAAGATAGGGGACAGGGAGCCTACGAGCAGTACTTC
clone size: NA; CDR3 length: 13; V gene: TRBV3-1/TRBV3-2; J gene: TRBJ2-2; D gene: NA; CDR3 protein: CAIGRERTGELFF; CDR3 DNA: TGTGCCATCGGTCGGGAACGCACCGGGGAGCTGTTTTTT
clone size: NA; CDR3 length: 15; V gene: TRBV7-9; J gene: TRBJ2-7; D gene: TRBD1; CDR3 protein: CASSLTGETSYEQYF; CDR3 DNA: TGTGCCAGCAGCCTTACAGGGGAGACGTCCTACGAGCAGTACTTC
clone size: NA; CDR3 length: 15; V gene: TRBV7-2; J gene: TRBJ1-2; D gene: NA; CDR3 protein: CASSLGRGPNYGYTF; CDR3 DNA: TGTGCCAGCAGCTTAGGTCGAGGGCCTAACTATGGCTACACCTTC
clone size: NA; CDR3 length: 14; V gene: TRBV30; J gene: TRBJ1-3; D gene: TRBD1; CDR3 protein: CAWSKGASGNTIYF; CDR3 DNA: TGTGCCTGGAGTAAGGGGGCATCTGGAAACACCATATATTTT
clone size: once; CDR3 length: 15; V gene: TRBV9; J gene: TRBJ2-7; D gene: NA; CDR3 protein: CASSLGGQSAYEQYF; CDR3 DNA: TGTGCCAGCAGCCTCGGGGGGCAGAGCGCCTACGAGCAGTACTTC
clone size: NA; CDR3 length: 13; V gene: TRBV13; J gene: TRBJ2-2; D gene: NA; CDR3 protein: CASSLQGVGELFF; CDR3 DNA: TGTGCCAGCAGCCTACAGGGAGTGGGGGAGCTGTTTTTT
clone size: NA; CDR3 length: 16; V gene: TRBV5-4; J gene: TRBJ2-1; D gene: TRBD1; CDR3 protein: CASSPSGTGGLVEQFF; CDR3 DNA: TGTGCCAGCAGCCCCTCCGGGACAGGGGGCCTGGTTGAGCAGTTCTTC
clone size: NA; CDR3 length: 17; V gene: TRBV5-4; J gene: TRBJ2-1; D gene: TRBD2; CDR3 protein: CASSLPTSGRRNNEQFF; CDR3 DNA: TGTGCCAGCAGCTTACCGACTAGCGGGAGAAGAAACAATGAGCAGTTCTTC